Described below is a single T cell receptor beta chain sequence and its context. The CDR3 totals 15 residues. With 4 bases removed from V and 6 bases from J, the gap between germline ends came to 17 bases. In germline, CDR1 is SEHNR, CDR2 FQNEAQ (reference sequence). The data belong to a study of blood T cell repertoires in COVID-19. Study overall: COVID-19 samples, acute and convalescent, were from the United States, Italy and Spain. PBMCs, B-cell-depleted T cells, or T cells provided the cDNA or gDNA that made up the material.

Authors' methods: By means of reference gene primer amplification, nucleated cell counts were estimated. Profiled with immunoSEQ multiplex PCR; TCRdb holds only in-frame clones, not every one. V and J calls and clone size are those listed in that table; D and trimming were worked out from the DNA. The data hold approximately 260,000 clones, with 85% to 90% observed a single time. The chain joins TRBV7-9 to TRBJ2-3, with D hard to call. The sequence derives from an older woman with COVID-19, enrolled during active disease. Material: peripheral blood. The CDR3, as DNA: TGTGCCAGCAGCTCGCTCACGGCCGCGGTGGATACGCAGTATTTT. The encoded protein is CASSSLTAAVDTQYF. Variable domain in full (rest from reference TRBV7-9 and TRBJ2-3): DTGVSQNPRHKITKRGQNVTFRCDPISEHNRLYWYRQTLGQGPEFLTYFQNEAQLEKSRLLSDRFSAERPKGSFSTLEIQRTEQGDSAMYLCASSSLTAAVDTQYFGPGTRLTVL.